This is a list of T cell receptor beta chains from one sample in a study of T-cell reconstitution after alpha-beta-depleted transplantation in children. TCRdb called the PCR reads again in MiXCR, with one record for every CDR3 protein. Of hundreds of thousands of distinct CDR3 sequences in the sample, around 9.2% are singletons; the top ten hold 35%. The sample was PBMCs, mostly from graft donor cells, taken 360 days after TCRalphabeta/CD19-depleted stem cell transplant. The receptors come from a male patient between 2 and 10 years old who had a stem cell transplant for acute myeloid leukemia, so the T cells may come from the graft donor. Each CDR3 is given with its conserved first and last residue. The D gene is left open where the match is weak. Size values are once, few and many counts, or a class for expanded clones, and some rows have none.

j_call clone_size d_call v_call cdr3_aa cdr3_nt
TRBJ2-7 few TRBD2 TRBV5-1 CASTETSGSYEQYF TGCGCCAGCACCGAGACTAGCGGGAGTTACGAGCAGTACTTC
TRBJ2-5 many TRBD1 TRBV12-3/TRBV12-4 CASSRPGQGGQETQYF TGTGCCAGCAGTAGACCGGGACAGGGGGGTCAAGAGACCCAGTACTTC
TRBJ2-5 . . TRBV7-2 CASSSGDSLETQYF TGTGCCAGCAGCTCCGGGGACTCTCTGGAGACCCAGTACTTC
TRBJ2-3 . . TRBV6-1 CASNLGTQFSTDTQYF TGTGCCAGCAACCTAGGGACACAGTTTAGCACAGATACGCAGTATTTT
TRBJ2-1 . . TRBV6-2/TRBV6-3 CASQHRSPGAGPGPKNNEQFF TGTGCCTCCCAACACCGCAGTCCAGGAGCAGGTCCAGGACCGAAAAACAATGAGCAGTTCTTC
TRBJ1-5 . TRBD1 TRBV20-1 CSAAPGQLEPQHF TGCAGTGCTGCACCGGGACAGTTAGAGCCCCAGCATTTT
TRBJ2-5 many TRBD2 TRBV12-3/TRBV12-4 CASSRGVQETQYF TGTGCCAGCAGTCGGGGGGTCCAAGAGACCCAGTACTTC
TRBJ2-2 few TRBD2 TRBV29-1 CSVKSGGNTGELFF TGCAGCGTTAAAAGCGGGGGGAACACCGGGGAGCTGTTTTTT
TRBJ2-3 few TRBD2 TRBV12-3/TRBV12-4 CASSALAGVSSDTQYF TGTGCCAGCAGTGCCCTAGCGGGGGTATCTTCAGATACGCAGTATTTT
TRBJ2-7 . . TRBV7-2 CASSFGRAPYEQYF TGTGCCAGCAGCTTCGGGCGGGCCCCCTACGAGCAGTACTTC
TRBJ1-2 . TRBD1 TRBV20-1 CSASETGGINYGYTF TGCAGTGCATCCGAGACAGGGGGTATTAACTATGGCTACACCTTC
TRBJ2-3 many TRBD1 TRBV10-3 CAISLGTGPTDTQYF TGTGCCATCAGCCTTGGGACAGGACCCACAGATACGCAGTATTTT
TRBJ2-1 many TRBD2 TRBV5-1 CASSLVAGGHNEQFF TGCGCCAGCAGCTTGGTGGCGGGGGGCCACAATGAGCAGTTCTTC
TRBJ1-5 many TRBD1 TRBV15 CATSRDVGGRNQPQHF TGTGCCACCAGCAGAGATGTAGGGGGCCGCAATCAGCCCCAGCATTTT
TRBJ2-1 few . TRBV5-1 CASRRDDSSYNEQFF TGCGCCAGCAGGAGGGACGACAGCTCCTACAATGAGCAGTTCTTC
TRBJ1-3 few . TRBV7-2 CASSLGQSSGNTIYF TGTGCCAGCAGCTTAGGACAAAGCTCTGGAAACACCATATATTTT
TRBJ1-4 . . TRBV27 CASRIHHSLGFEKLFF TGTGCCAGCAGAATACACCATTCGCTCGGCTTTGAAAAACTGTTTTTT
TRBJ2-7 . TRBD2 TRBV20-1 CSAIAGTYEQYF TGCAGTGCAATAGCGGGGACCTACGAGCAGTACTTC
TRBJ2-2 many TRBD2 TRBV9 CASSYRGLAGARNTGELFF TGTGCCAGCAGCTATCGGGGACTAGCGGGGGCACGGAACACCGGGGAGCTGTTTTTT
TRBJ2-7 many TRBD2 TRBV4-3 CASSLRLAGYSYEQYF TGCGCCAGCAGCCTCAGACTAGCGGGATACTCCTACGAGCAGTACTTC
TRBJ1-1 many . TRBV6-1 CASSDHDSSLVEAFF TGTGCCAGCAGTGACCACGACAGCTCCCTTGTTGAAGCTTTCTTT